What follows describes a single TCR beta chain. Its antigen is not known. Trimming removed 4 bases from V and 14 bases from J; junction bases left unmatched: 5. The CDR3 extends over 12 amino acids. Germline CDR1 reads LGHNA; CDR2 reads YSLEER. cDNA prepared by RNA extraction and subsequent reverse transcription served as the template for sequencing. Assay used: immunoSEQ multiplex PCR; TCRdb lists only in-frame clones, some missing. The sample shows 60,000 to 65,000 clones, about 40% of them seen only once. Alopecia areata patients had lesional scalp punch biopsies and peripheral blood taken from them. The data originate from a study of CD8+ T cells in alopecia areata. Study-wide results and caveats: Higher clonality than in normal scalp was seen in lesional scalp, especially alopecia totalis/universalis.

This clonotype was obtained from a human donor with alopecia areata. This chain connects TRBV4-3 to TRBJ1-6; 7 nucleotides match TRBD1. Input material: NKG2D-low CD8+ T cells sorted from blood. The CDR3 region has the DNA TGCGCCAGCAGCCCTTCGACAGGGACCCTCCACTTT. It codes for CASSPSTGTLHF.